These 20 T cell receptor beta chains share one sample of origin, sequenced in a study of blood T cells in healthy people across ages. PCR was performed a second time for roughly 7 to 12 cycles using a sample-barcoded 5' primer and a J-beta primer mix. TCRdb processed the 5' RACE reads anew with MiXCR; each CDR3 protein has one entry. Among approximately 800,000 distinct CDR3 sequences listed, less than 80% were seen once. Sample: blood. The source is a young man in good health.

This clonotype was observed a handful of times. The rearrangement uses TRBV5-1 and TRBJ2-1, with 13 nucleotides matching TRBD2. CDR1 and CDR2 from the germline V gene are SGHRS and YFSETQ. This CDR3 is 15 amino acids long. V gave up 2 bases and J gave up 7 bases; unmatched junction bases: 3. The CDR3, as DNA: TGCGCCAGCAGCTTTTGGACTAGCGGGGGAAATGAGCAGTTCTTC. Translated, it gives CASSFWTSGGNEQFF.

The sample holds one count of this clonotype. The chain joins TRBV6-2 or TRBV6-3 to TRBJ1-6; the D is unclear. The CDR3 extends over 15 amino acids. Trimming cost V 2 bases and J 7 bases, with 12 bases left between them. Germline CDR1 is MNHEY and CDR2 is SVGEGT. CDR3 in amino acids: CASSYNPGLNSPLHF. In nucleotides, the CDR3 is TGTGCCAGCAGTTACAACCCGGGCCTAAATTCACCCCTCCACTTT.

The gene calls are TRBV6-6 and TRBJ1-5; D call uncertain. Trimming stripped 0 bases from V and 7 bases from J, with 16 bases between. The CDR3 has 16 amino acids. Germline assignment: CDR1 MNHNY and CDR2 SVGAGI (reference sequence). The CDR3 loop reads CASSYSKSALGQPQHF. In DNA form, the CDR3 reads TGTGCCAGCAGTTACTCAAAGAGTGCACTGGGGCAGCCCCAGCATTTT.

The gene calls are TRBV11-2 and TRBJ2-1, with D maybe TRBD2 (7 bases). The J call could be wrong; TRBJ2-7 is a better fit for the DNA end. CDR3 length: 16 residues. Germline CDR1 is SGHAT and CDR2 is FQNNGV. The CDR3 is CASSLVEGGADYEQYF. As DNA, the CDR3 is TGTGCCAGCAGCTTAGTTGAGGGGGGGGCCGACTACGAGCAGTACTTC.

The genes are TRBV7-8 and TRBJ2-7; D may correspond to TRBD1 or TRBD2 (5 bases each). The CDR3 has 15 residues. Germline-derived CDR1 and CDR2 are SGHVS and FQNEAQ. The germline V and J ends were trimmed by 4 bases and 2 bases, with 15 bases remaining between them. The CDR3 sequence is CASSSVRDPPYEQYF. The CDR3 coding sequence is TGTGCCAGCAGCTCAGTACGGGACCCACCCTACGAGCAGTACTTC.

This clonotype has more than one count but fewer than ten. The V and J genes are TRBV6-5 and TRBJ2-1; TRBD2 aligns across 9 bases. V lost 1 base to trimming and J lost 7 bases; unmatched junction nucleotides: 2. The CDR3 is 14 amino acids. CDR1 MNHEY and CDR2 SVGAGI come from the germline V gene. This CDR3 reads CASSYWLAGNEQFF. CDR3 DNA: TGTGCCAGCAGTTACTGGCTAGCGGGGAATGAGCAGTTCTTC.

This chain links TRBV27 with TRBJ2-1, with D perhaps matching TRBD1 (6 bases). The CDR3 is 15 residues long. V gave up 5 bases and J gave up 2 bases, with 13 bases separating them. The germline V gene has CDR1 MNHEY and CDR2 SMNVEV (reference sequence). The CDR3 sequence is CASSPTGNPYNEQFF. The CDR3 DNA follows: TGTGCCAGCAGTCCGACAGGAAACCCCTACAATGAGCAGTTCTTC.

The CDR3 nucleotides read TGTGCCAGCAGCGTTGCGGGGAGCGACACCGGGGAGCTGTTTTTT. Amino acid sequence: CASSVAGSDTGELFF. The V gene is TRBV9, the J gene TRBJ2-2, with a weak D call TRBD2 (6 bases). This CDR3 spans 15 amino acids. Germline CDR1 is SGDLS and CDR2 is YYNGEE. V was trimmed by 2 bases and J by 3 bases, leaving 11 bases between them. Complete variable domain (other parts from reference TRBV9 and TRBJ2-2): DSGVTQTPKHLITATGQRVTLRCSPRSGDLSVYWYQQSLDQGLQFLIQYYNGEERAKGNILERFSAQQFPDLHSELNLSSLELGDSALYFCASSVAGSDTGELFFGEGSRLTVL.

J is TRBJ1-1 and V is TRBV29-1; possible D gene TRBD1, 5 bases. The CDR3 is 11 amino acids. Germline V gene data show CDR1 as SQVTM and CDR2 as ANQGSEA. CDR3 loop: CSGGGSVEAFF. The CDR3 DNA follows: TGCAGTGGGGGGGGGAGCGTTGAAGCTTTCTTT.

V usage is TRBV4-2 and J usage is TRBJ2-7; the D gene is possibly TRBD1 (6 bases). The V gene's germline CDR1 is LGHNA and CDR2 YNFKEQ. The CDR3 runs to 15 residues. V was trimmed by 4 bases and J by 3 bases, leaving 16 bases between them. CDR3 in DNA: TGTGCCAGCAGCCTCGAAACTGGACAGTTCTACGAGCAGTACTTC. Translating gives CASSLETGQFYEQYF.

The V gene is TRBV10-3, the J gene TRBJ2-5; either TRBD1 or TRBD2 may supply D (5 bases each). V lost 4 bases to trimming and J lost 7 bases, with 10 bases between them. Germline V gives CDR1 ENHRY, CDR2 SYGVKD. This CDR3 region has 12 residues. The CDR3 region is CAISVGGGTQYF. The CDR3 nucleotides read TGTGCCATCAGTGTCGGTGGGGGGACCCAGTACTTC.

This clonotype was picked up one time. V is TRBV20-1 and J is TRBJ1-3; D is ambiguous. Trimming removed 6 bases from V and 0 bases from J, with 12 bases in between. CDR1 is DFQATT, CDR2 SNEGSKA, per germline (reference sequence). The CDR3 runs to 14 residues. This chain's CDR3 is CSAPAGISGNTIYF. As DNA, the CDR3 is TGCAGTGCCCCCGCTGGTATCTCTGGAAACACCATATATTTT.

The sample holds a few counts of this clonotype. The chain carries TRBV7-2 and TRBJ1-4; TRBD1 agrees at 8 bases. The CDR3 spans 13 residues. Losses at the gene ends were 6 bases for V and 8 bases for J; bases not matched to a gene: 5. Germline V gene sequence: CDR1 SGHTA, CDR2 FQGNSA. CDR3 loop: CASRTGGGEKLFF. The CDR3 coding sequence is TGTGCCAGCAGAACAGGGGGGGGAGAAAAACTGTTTTTT.

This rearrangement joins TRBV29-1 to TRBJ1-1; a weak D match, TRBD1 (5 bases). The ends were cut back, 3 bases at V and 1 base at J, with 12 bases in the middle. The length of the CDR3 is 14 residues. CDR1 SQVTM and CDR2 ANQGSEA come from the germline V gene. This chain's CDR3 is CSVEVQGRNTEAFF. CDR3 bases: TGCAGCGTTGAGGTCCAGGGAAGGAACACTGAAGCTTTCTTT.

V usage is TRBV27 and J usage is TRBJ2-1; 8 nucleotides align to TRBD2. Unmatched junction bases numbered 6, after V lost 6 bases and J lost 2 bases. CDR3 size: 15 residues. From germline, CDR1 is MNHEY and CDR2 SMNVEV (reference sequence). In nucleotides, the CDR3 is TGTGCCAGCAGAACGGGCGGGGGGACCTACAATGAGCAGTTCTTC. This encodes CASRTGGGTYNEQFF.

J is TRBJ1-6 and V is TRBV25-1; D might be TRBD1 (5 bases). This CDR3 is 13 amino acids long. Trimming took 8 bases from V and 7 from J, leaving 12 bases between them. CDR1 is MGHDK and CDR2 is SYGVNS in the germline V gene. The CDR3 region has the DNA TGTGCCAGCTCCCGCGCAGGGAATTCACCCCTCCACTTT. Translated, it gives CASSRAGNSPLHF.

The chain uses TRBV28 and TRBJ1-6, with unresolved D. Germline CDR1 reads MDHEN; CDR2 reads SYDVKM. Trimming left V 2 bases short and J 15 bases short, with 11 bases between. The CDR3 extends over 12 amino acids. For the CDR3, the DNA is TGTGCCAGCAGTTTAGAGATCACAGTCCTCCACTTT. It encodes CASSLEITVLHF.

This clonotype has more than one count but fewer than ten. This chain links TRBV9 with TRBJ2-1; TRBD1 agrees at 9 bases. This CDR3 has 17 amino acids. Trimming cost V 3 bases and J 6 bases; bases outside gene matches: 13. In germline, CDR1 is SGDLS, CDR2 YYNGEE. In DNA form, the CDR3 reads TGTGCCAGCAGCGCCGGCCCCGGGACAGGGTATGGCAATGAGCAGTTCTTC. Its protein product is CASSAGPGTGYGNEQFF.

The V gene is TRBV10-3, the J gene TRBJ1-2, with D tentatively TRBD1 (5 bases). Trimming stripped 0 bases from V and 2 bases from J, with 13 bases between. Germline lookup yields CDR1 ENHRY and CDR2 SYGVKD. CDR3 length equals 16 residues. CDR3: CAISESGPGQNYGYTF. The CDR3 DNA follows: TGTGCCATCAGTGAGTCCGGTCCAGGGCAAAACTATGGCTACACCTTC.

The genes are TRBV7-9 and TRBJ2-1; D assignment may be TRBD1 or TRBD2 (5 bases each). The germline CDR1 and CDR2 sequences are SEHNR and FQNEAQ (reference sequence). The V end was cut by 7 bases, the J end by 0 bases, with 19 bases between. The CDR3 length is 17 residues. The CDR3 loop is CASTSPPGTFSYNEQFF. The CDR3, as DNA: TGTGCCAGCACCTCTCCGCCGGGGACCTTCTCCTACAATGAGCAGTTCTTC.